This record looks at one T cell receptor beta chain sequence and its context. Its target is unknown. Sequencing used immunoSEQ multiplex PCR; TCRdb keeps in-frame clones, though not all of them. In the table there are 110,000 or so clones, 88% of which are singletons. The data were taken from a study of cytomegalovirus exposure and HLA in healthy donors. The donors were members of the validation cohort comprising approximately 110 subjects, separate from the roughly 670-subject first cohort. This CDR3 comprises 14 residues. CDR1 and CDR2 (germline): KGHSH, LQKENI. V lost 0 bases and J lost 8, with 10 bases in between. Study findings and constraints: As confirmed in vitro, three CMV-associated chains were specific for CMV antigens.

Sequencing was carried out using PBMCs. This chain uses TRBV18 with TRBJ1-4; no definite D call. This TCR came from a man between 18 and 35 years old in good health and CMV-seropositive. CDR3 protein: CASSPPEEFEKLFF. CDR3 nucleotide sequence: TGTGCCAGCTCACCACCCGAGGAGTTCGAAAAACTGTTTTTT.